A selection of T cell receptor beta chains follows, all from one sample in a study of Ad26.COV2.S vaccination and SARS-CoV-2 variants. TCRdb keeps only in-frame clones here, not all; method: immunoSEQ multiplex PCR. The sample contains 300,000 to 400,000 clones, just over 90% of which appear only once. The material was peripheral blood, obtained after recovery from COVID-19. Receptors originate from a human donor who had recovered from COVID-19. CDR3s include the opening cysteine and the closing phenylalanine or tryptophan. D genes are given only for firm matches. Part of the rows lack a size; the others show once, few, many or a class for expanded clones.

TRBV27,-,TRBJ1-6,18,-,CASSYRTDVSSYNSPLHF,TGTGCCAGCAGTTATAGGACGGATGTGAGCTCCTATAATTCACCCCTCCACTTT
TRBV5-1,TRBD2,TRBJ2-5,18,once,CASSFIKGRDSLLETQYF,TGCGCCAGCAGCTTCATAAAGGGGAGGGATAGTCTATTGGAGACCCAGTACTTC
TRBV4-3,-,TRBJ2-1,13,-,CASSQDTDNEQFF,TGCGCCAGCAGCCAAGATACAGACAATGAGCAGTTCTTC
TRBV5-1,-,TRBJ2-7,12,-,CASSGDGFEQYF,TGCGCCAGCAGCGGGGACGGTTTCGAGCAGTACTTC
TRBV7-9,TRBD1,TRBJ1-2,15,-,CASSLTSGTGYGYTF,TGTGCCAGCAGCTTAACATCAGGGACAGGGTATGGCTACACCTTC
TRBV2,-,TRBJ1-5,14,-,CASSERGGNQPQHF,TGTGCCAGCAGTGAACGGGGGGGCAATCAGCCCCAGCATTTT
TRBV4-1,TRBD2,TRBJ2-5,16,-,CASSQTQGLAGGTQYF,TGCGCCAGCAGCCAAACTCAGGGACTAGCGGGGGGGACCCAGTACTTC
TRBV11-2,TRBD1,TRBJ2-5,15,-,CASSLGRQGSETQYF,TGTGCCAGCAGCTTAGGGCGACAGGGCTCGGAGACCCAGTACTTC
TRBV6-5,-,TRBJ1-1,13,-,CASSSVSNTEAFF,TGTGCCAGCAGTTCAGTTTCGAACACTGAAGCTTTCTTT
TRBV5-1,-,TRBJ2-5,15,-,CASSMGTPPRETQYF,TGCGCCAGCAGCATGGGGACACCCCCTCGAGAGACCCAGTACTTC
TRBV5-1,-,TRBJ2-5,13,-,CASSPRAAETQYF,TGCGCCAGCAGCCCCAGGGCAGCAGAGACCCAGTACTTC
TRBV9,TRBD1,TRBJ1-3,15,few,CASSAHRTGRNTIYF,TGTGCCAGCAGCGCCCACCGGACAGGGAGAAACACCATATATTTT
TRBV27,-,TRBJ1-1,15,-,CASSSPRQLNTEAFF,TGTGCCAGCAGTTCCCCAAGGCAGCTGAACACTGAAGCTTTCTTT
TRBV27,-,TRBJ2-3,16,-,CASSLSGDLVADTQYF,TGTGCCAGCAGTTTATCTGGGGATCTAGTGGCAGATACGCAGTATTTT
TRBV27,TRBD1,TRBJ2-3,14,-,CASSLGTGSDTQYF,TGTGCCAGCAGTCTAGGGACAGGGTCAGATACGCAGTATTTT
TRBV5-4,-,TRBJ2-5,15,-,CASSLALGGAETQYF,TGTGCCAGCAGCTTGGCCCTCGGGGGCGCGGAGACCCAGTACTTC
TRBV7-8,TRBD1,TRBJ1-2,18,-,CASSSMTLTGEAYYGYTF,TGTGCCAGCAGCTCAATGACTCTAACAGGGGAGGCTTACTATGGCTACACCTTC
TRBV4-3,-,TRBJ1-2,15,-,CASSQDWARSYGYTF,TGCGCCAGCAGCCAAGATTGGGCCAGGTCCTATGGCTACACCTTC
TRBV6-2/TRBV6-3,TRBD1,TRBJ1-1,13,-,CASSHTGVTEAFF,TGTGCCAGCAGCCACACAGGGGTCACTGAAGCTTTCTTT
TRBV7-2,TRBD2,TRBJ2-2,14,-,CASSSLAGIGELFF,TGTGCCAGCAGCTCACTAGCGGGGATCGGGGAGCTGTTTTTT
TRBV9,-,TRBJ1-4,15,-,CASSVGRQAGEKLFF,TGTGCCAGCAGCGTAGGAAGACAGGCCGGAGAAAAACTGTTTTTT
TRBV6-6,TRBD1,TRBJ2-5,15,-,CASSPRTGGRETQYF,TGTGCCAGCAGTCCCCGGACAGGGGGCCGGGAGACCCAGTACTTC
TRBV29-1,-,TRBJ2-6,14,-,CSVQEDPGANVLTF,TGCAGCGTTCAAGAGGACCCTGGGGCCAACGTCCTGACTTTC
TRBV9,-,TRBJ1-3,15,-,CASSLEFDSGNTIYF,TGTGCCAGCAGCCTAGAATTCGACTCTGGAAACACCATATATTTT